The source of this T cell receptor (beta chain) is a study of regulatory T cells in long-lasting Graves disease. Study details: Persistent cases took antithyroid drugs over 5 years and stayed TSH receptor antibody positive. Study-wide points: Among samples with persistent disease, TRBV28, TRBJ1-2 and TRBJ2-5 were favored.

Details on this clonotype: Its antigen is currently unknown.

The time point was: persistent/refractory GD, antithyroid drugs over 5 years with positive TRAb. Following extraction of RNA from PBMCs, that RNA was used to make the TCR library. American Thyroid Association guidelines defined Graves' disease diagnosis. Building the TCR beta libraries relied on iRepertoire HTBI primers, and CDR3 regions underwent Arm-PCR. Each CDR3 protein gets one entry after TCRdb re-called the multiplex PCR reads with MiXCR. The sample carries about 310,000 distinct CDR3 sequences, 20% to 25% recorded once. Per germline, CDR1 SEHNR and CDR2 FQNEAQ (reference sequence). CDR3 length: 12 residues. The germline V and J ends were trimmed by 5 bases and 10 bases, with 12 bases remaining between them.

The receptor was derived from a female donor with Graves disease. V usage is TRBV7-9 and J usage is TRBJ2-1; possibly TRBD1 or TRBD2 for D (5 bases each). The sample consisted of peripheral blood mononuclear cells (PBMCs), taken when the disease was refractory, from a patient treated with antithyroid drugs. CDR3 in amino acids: CASSRGGEEQFF. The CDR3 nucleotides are TGTGCCAGCAGCCGTGGGGGAGAGGAGCAGTTCTTC.